The subject of this entry is one TCR beta chain. The data are from a study of early T cells in non-severe SARS-CoV-2 infection. Study as a whole: The authors sequenced bulk RNA from unsorted whole blood, leaving chains unpaired.

Using its own MiXCR run on the 5' RACE reads, TCRdb lists one record per CDR3 protein. The repertoire consists of about 58,000 distinct CDR3 sequences, with approximately 11% occurring once and the leading ten covering approximately 10%. Germline trimming cut 3 bases from V and 4 bases from J; bases unmatched to any gene: 4. Per germline, CDR1 MNHEY and CDR2 SMNVEV (reference sequence). The CDR3 contains 15 residues. The sequenced sample was whole blood. The V call is TRBV27, the J call TRBJ2-2, with TRBD1 matching 8 bases. The clonotype was recovered from an adult who was a healthcare worker with PCR-confirmed SARS-CoV-2 infection or an uninfected control (not recorded which). CDR3 residues: CASSFRQGATGELFF. The DNA for the CDR3 is TGTGCCAGCAGTTTCAGGCAGGGGGCCACCGGGGAGCTGTTTTTT.